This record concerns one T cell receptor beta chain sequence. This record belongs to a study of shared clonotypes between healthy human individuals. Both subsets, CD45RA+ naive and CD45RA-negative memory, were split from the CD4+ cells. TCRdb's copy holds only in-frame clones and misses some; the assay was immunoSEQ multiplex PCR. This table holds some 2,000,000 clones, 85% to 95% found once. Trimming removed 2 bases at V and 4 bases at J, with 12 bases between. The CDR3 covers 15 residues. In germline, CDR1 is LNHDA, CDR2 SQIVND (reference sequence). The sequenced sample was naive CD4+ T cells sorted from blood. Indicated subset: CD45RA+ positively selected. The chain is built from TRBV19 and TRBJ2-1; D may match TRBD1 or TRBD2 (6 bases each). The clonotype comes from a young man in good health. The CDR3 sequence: CASSIIGGLYNEQFF. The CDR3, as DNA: TGTGCCAGTAGTATAATCGGGGGCTTGTACAATGAGCAGTTCTTC.